A single sample gave rise to the 7 T cell receptor beta chains below, sequenced in a study of T cells after yellow fever vaccination. Each CDR3 protein is one row after TCRdb ran MiXCR on the 5' RACE reads. The sample includes hundreds of thousands of distinct CDR3 sequences, over 15% of them seen just once. The sequencing here drew on PBMCs, taken 15 days after the yellow fever booster vaccination. These receptors all come from a man aged 30 to 39 who received the YFV17D yellow fever vaccine.

J is TRBJ2-7 and V is TRBV3-1, with a tentative D call TRBD1 (6 bases). The germline gives CDR1 LGHDT, CDR2 YNNKEL (reference sequence). This CDR3 comprises 14 residues. Trimming stripped 3 bases from V and 7 bases from J, with 16 bases between. CDR3 nucleotide sequence: TGTGCCAGCAGCCACTCCGCGGCAGGGGATGAGCAGTACTTC. Residues: CASSHSAAGDEQYF.

This clonotype was seen a few times. The chain has TRBV29-1 and TRBJ1-2; D is unclear. V was clipped by 2 bases and J by 4 bases, with 14 bases between them. The CDR3 is made up of 14 amino acids. Germline V lookup: CDR1 SQVTM, CDR2 ANQGSEA. The CDR3 nucleotides are TGCAGCGTTGAACAGACTCCCGGCGGCTATGGCTACACCTTC. It translates to CSVEQTPGGYGYTF.

The chain links TRBV14 to TRBJ1-5, with D maybe TRBD1 (5 bases). Trimming left V 1 base short and J 1 base short, with 11 bases between. This CDR3 comprises 16 residues. Per the germline V gene, CDR1 is SGHDN and CDR2 is FVKESK. CDR3 nucleotides: TGTGCCAGCAGCCAAGCAGGGACGCAAAGCAATCAGCCCCAGCATTTT. It yields the protein CASSQAGTQSNQPQHF.

Only one count was recorded for this clonotype. The chain is built from TRBV6-1 and TRBJ2-1; D is perhaps TRBD2 (5 bases). This CDR3 contains 14 residues. The germline V gene has CDR1 MNHNS and CDR2 SASEGT. Trimming shortened V by 6 bases and J by 0 bases, and 9 bases separated the two germline ends. The CDR3 coding sequence is TGTGCCAGCAGAAGAGGGTCCTCCTACAATGAGCAGTTCTTC. It codes for CASRRGSSYNEQFF.

The V call is TRBV6-2 or TRBV6-3, the J call TRBJ2-1; 11 bases map to TRBD2. Trimming took 2 bases from V and 5 from J; bases not matched to a gene: 11. The V gene's germline CDR1 is MNHEY and CDR2 SVGEGT. The CDR3 has 18 residues. CDR3 protein: CASSYNPMGLAANNEQFF. As DNA, the CDR3 is TGTGCCAGCAGTTACAACCCAATGGGACTAGCGGCCAACAATGAGCAGTTCTTC.

This clonotype was counted between two and nine times. The gene calls are TRBV7-9 and TRBJ2-1; 8 nucleotides align to TRBD2. J gave up 4 bases and V 6 bases, and 8 bases lay outside the gene matches. Germline V gives CDR1 SEHNR, CDR2 FQNEAQ (reference sequence). This CDR3 spans 15 amino acids. DNA for the CDR3: TGTGCCAGCAGTACCACGGGAGGGCCATACAATGAGCAGTTCTTC. This sequence encodes CASSTTGGPYNEQFF.

This clonotype was observed a few times. The chain uses TRBV7-2 and TRBJ2-1, with D hard to call. The V gene's germline CDR1 is SGHTA and CDR2 FQGNSA. This CDR3 has 15 residues. V lost 5 bases and J 1 base, leaving 12 bases between the germline ends. CDR3 in amino acids: CASSTDWGSYNEQFF. In DNA, the CDR3 is TGTGCCAGCAGCACAGACTGGGGATCCTACAATGAGCAGTTCTTC. The full variable domain, with the rest looked up from reference TRBV7-2 and TRBJ2-1, is GAGVSQSPSNKVTEKGKDVELRCDPISGHTALYWYRQSLGQGLEFLIYFQGNSAPDKSGLPSDRFSAERTGGSVSTLTIQRTQQEDSAVYLCASSTDWGSYNEQFFGPGTRLTVL.